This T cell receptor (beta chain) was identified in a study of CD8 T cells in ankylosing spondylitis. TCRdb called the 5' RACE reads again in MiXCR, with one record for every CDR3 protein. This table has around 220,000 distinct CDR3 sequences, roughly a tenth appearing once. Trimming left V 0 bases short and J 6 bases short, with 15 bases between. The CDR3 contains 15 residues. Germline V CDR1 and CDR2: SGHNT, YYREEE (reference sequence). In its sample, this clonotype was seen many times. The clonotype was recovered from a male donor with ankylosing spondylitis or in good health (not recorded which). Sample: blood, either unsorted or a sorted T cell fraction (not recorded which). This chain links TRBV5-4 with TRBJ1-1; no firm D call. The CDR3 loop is CASSLGAGPQPEAFF. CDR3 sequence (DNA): TGTGCCAGCAGCTTGGGGGCAGGTCCCCAGCCTGAAGCTTTCTTT.